Listed here are 18 T cell receptor beta chains from one sample, sequenced in a study of CD8+ T cells in alopecia areata (dated by TCRdb to 2016 to 2018). Libraries were prepared through the immunoSEQ multiplex PCR assay. For TCR sequencing, RNA was extracted from every sample and reverse transcribed into cDNA to serve as template. The clones in this table, taken by TCRdb from immuneACCESS, are in-frame only. Not every clone is retained; where verified, under half of the shortfall comes from an unresolved V gene, and the cause of the rest is unknown. This sample holds roughly 35,000 clones; approximately 58% were observed only once. The ten biggest clones cover under 50% of the sample. The sequencing sample was made of NKG2D-high CD8+ T cells sorted from blood. What the cell subset or site label conveys for this sample: sorted CD8+ NKG2D-high blood T cells. The receptors stem from a human donor with alopecia areata.

This clone was counted only a few times. The V and J genes are TRBV7-3 and TRBJ1-1; D is perhaps TRBD1 (5 bases). Germline assignment: CDR1 SGHTA and CDR2 FQGTGA. V was cut by 1 base and J by 5 bases, with 8 bases left in between. The CDR3 totals 13 residues. DNA for the CDR3: TGTGCCAGCAGCTTAAGTTGGGGGACTGAAGCTTTCTTT. Encoded protein: CASSLSWGTEAFF.

The genes are TRBV28 and TRBJ2-1; 7 positions match TRBD1. J gave up 9 bases and V 3 bases, and 5 bases lay outside the gene matches. The CDR3 runs to 13 residues. Germline V gives CDR1 MDHEN, CDR2 SYDVKM. The CDR3 spells CASSLRGRGEQFF. The CDR3 DNA reads as TGTGCCAGCAGTTTGAGGGGGCGCGGTGAGCAGTTCTTC.

This clone was detected a few times. Written as DNA, the CDR3 is TGTGCCAGCAGCTTTGCCGGGACAGTCTTCGGCTACACCTTC. Translation gives CASSFAGTVFGYTF. The chain couples TRBV7-2 to TRBJ1-2; 7 nucleotides agree with TRBD1. This CDR3 comprises 14 residues. The germline V gene encodes CDR1 SGHTA and CDR2 FQGNSA. V gave up 3 bases and J gave up 8 bases; unmatched junction bases: 9.

The chain combines TRBV5-1 with TRBJ2-7; D is possibly TRBD1 (6 bases). The CDR3 length is 21 residues. Germline-derived CDR1 and CDR2 are SGHRS and YFSETQ. Trimming took 1 base from V and 2 from J, leaving 31 bases between them. In nucleotides, the CDR3 is TGCGCCAGCAGCTTGACCCCCGGAGGCAGGGGTTTTAAATTTATCACCTACGAGCAGTACTTC. Protein sequence: CASSLTPGGRGFKFITYEQYF. Filled out from reference TRBV5-1 and TRBJ2-7, the complete variable domain reads KAGVTQTPRYLIKTRGQQVTLSCSPISGHRSVSWYQQTPGQGLQFLFEYFSETQRNKGNFPGRFSGRQFSNSRSEMNVSTLELGDSALYLCASSLTPGGRGFKFITYEQYFGPGTRLTVT.

The V and J genes are TRBV29-1 and TRBJ1-2, with D possibly TRBD1 on 6 matching bases. The germline V gene encodes CDR1 SQVTM and CDR2 ANQGSEA. The CDR3 length is 12 residues. Deletions cut 6 bases from V and 2 bases from J, with 10 bases between. This CDR3 is CSVPDRNYGYTF. CDR3 nucleotide sequence: TGCAGCGTGCCGGACAGAAACTATGGCTACACCTTC.

This clone came up a few times. V and J are TRBV5-4 and TRBJ2-5; 7 positions match TRBD2. The end of the DNA aligns better with TRBJ2-7, so the J call may be wrong. CDR1 and CDR2 from the germline V gene are SGHNT and YYREEE (reference sequence). The CDR3 covers 14 residues. DNA for the CDR3: TGTGCCAGCAGCCAAGGGAGGGGAGGATACGAGCAGTACTTC. Its translation: CASSQGRGGYEQYF.

The rearrangement links TRBV20-1 to TRBJ1-2; D unclear. The CDR3 covers 10 residues. The ends were cut back, 1 base at V and 7 bases at J, with 4 bases in the middle. CDR1 is DFQATT and CDR2 is SNEGSKA in the germline V gene (reference sequence). CDR3 sequence (DNA): TGCAGTGCTAGAGGCAGTGGCTACACCTTC. This encodes CSARGSGYTF.

This chain uses TRBV5-1 with TRBJ2-3, with 7 bases fitting TRBD2. The CDR3 extends over 15 amino acids. With 7 bases clipped from V and 0 bases from J, the junction kept 8 bases outside the gene matches. Germline CDR1 is SGHRS and CDR2 is YFSETQ. This CDR3 is CASAPERGSTDTQYF. The CDR3 DNA reads TGCGCCAGCGCCCCGGAGCGGGGTAGCACAGATACGCAGTATTTT.

The J gene is TRBJ2-1, the V gene TRBV28; 7 bases line up with TRBD2. Germline trimming cut 10 bases from V and 8 bases from J; bases unmatched to any gene: 20. Germline V gives CDR1 MDHEN, CDR2 SYDVKM. The CDR3 is made up of 16 amino acids. CDR3 coding DNA: TGTGCCACCGCGTCGATCAGCGGGAACGGCGGATATGAGCAGTTCTTC. This codes for CATASISGNGGYEQFF.

The V gene is TRBV28, the J gene TRBJ1-1; 7 bases are a match to TRBD1. Losses at the gene ends were 5 bases for V and 5 bases for J; bases not matched to a gene: 11. CDR3 length: 15 amino acids. Germline-derived CDR1 and CDR2 are MDHEN and SYDVKM. Written as DNA, the CDR3 is TGTGCCAGCAGTGCCCGGATGACAGGGCGGACTGAAGCTTTCTTT. It yields the protein CASSARMTGRTEAFF.

This clone was recorded a few times. The rearrangement links TRBV5-1 to TRBJ2-7; unclear D gene. The V end was cut by 7 bases, the J end by 2 bases, with 19 bases between. The CDR3 sequence is 15 residues long. CDR1 is SGHRS and CDR2 is YFSETQ in the germline V gene. The CDR3 DNA reads TGCGCCAGCTCTGCGGCCCCAAGAACGACCTACGAGCAGTACTTC. Protein product: CASSAAPRTTYEQYF.

The chain couples TRBV5-5 to TRBJ2-3, with TRBD2 matching over 7 bases. The CDR3 contains 14 residues. CDR1 SGHKS and CDR2 YYEKEE come from the germline V gene (reference sequence). Unmatched junction bases numbered 0, after V lost 2 bases and J lost 0 bases. CDR3 sequence reads: CASSFGGSTDTQYF. The CDR3, as DNA: TGTGCCAGCAGCTTCGGGGGGAGCACAGATACGCAGTATTTT.

The rearrangement joins TRBV28 to TRBJ2-7; 8 bases map to TRBD1. V dropped 1 base and J dropped 2; count of bases not matched to a gene: 4. The germline V gene has CDR1 MDHEN and CDR2 SYDVKM. CDR3 length: 15 residues. The CDR3, as DNA: TGTGCCAGCAGTTTATCCCGGACAGGGACCTACGAGCAGTACTTC. Translation: CASSLSRTGTYEQYF. Filled out from reference TRBV28 and TRBJ2-7, the complete variable domain reads DVKVTQSSRYLVKRTGEKVFLECVQDMDHENMFWYRQDPGLGLRLIYFSYDVKMKEKGDIPEGYSVSREKKERFSLILESASTNQTSMYLCASSLSRTGTYEQYFGPGTRLTVT.

The rearrangement joins TRBV28 to TRBJ2-7; TRBD2 might be the D (6 bases). CDR3 size: 15 residues. With 7 bases removed from V and 0 bases from J, the gap between germline ends came to 16 bases. Germline V CDR1 and CDR2: MDHEN, SYDVKM. The CDR3 DNA reads TGTGCCAGCACCATGCCAGGGAGGAGCTCCTACGAGCAGTACTTC. Protein: CASTMPGRSSYEQYF.

A few counts support this clone. J is TRBJ2-2 and V is TRBV9; a weak D match, TRBD2 (6 bases). Trimming stripped 4 bases from V and 5 bases from J, with 18 bases between. The CDR3 has 16 amino acids. CDR1 and CDR2 (germline): SGDLS, YYNGEE. Here the CDR3 DNA reads TGTGCCAGCAGCACGCGGGACCCCGGCGGGACCGGGGAGCTGTTTTTT. Protein: CASSTRDPGGTGELFF. Drawing the rest from reference TRBV9 and TRBJ2-2, the complete variable domain is DSGVTQTPKHLITATGQRVTLRCSPRSGDLSVYWYQQSLDQGLQFLIQYYNGEERAKGNILERFSAQQFPDLHSELNLSSLELGDSALYFCASSTRDPGGTGELFFGEGSRLTVL.

The rearrangement links TRBV7-9 to TRBJ2-7, with 7 positions matching TRBD2. CDR3 length equals 16 residues. Trimming took 2 bases from V and 2 from J; bases not matched to a gene: 9. Looked up from germline, CDR1 is SEHNR and CDR2 is FQNEAQ (reference sequence). Here the CDR3 DNA reads TGTGCCAGCAGCTTAAATCCACTAGCGCCTACCTACGAGCAGTACTTC. Translation gives CASSLNPLAPTYEQYF.

V gene TRBV5-6 combines with J gene TRBJ2-5; TRBD1 matches at 9 bases. Germline loops: CDR1 SGHDT, CDR2 YYEEEE. The V segment lost 4 bases and the J segment 3 bases; nucleotides outside the gene matches: 16. The CDR3 spans 18 residues. The CDR3 DNA follows: TGTGCCAGCAGCCCGCCGGGTTATTTGGACAGGGGAGAAGAGACCCAGTACTTC. Translating gives CASSPPGYLDRGEETQYF.

The rearrangement joins TRBV7-9 to TRBJ2-3; D possibly corresponds to TRBD2 (6 bases). V dropped 6 bases and J dropped 0 bases, with 19 bases sitting between them. The CDR3 consists of 17 residues. Per germline, CDR1 SEHNR and CDR2 FQNEAQ (reference sequence). The CDR3 reads CASSPSRRGPSTDTQYF. As DNA, the CDR3 is TGTGCCAGCAGTCCGAGTCGGCGGGGCCCAAGCACAGATACGCAGTATTTT.